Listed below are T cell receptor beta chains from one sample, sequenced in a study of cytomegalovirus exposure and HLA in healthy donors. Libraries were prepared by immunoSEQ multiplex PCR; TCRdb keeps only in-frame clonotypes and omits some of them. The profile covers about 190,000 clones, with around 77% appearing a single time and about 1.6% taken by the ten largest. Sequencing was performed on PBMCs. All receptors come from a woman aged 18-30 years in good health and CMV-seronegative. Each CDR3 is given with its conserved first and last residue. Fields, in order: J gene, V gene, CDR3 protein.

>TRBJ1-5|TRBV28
CASSLGAINQPQHF
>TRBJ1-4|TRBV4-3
CASSRDRALEKLFF
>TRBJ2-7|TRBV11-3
CASSPRLAGDEEQYF
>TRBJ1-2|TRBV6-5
CASSYRGYGYTF
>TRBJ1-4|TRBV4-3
CASSQGLSISTNEKLFF
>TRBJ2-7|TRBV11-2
CASSFSGTGVYEQYF
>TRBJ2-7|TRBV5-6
CASSPSWNRGYEQYF
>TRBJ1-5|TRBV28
CASTVLGQGHQPQHF
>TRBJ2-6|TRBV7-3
CASSLGRLSGANVLTF
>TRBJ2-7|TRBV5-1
CASSSTGDSYEQYF
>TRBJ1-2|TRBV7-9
CASTLPSGGNGYTF
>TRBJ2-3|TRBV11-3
CASSLRRGHGTDTQYF
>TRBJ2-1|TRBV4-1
CASSQVPPGGQILYNEQFF
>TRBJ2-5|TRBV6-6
CASRSGTSGRQETQYF
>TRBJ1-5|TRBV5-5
CASSLGPNQPQHF
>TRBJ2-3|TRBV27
CASSLSSSTDTQYF
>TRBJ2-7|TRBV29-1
CSVRAPGQGAWGEQYF
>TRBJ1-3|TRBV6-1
CASIHSGTAGNTIYF
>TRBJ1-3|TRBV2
CASSELGVGNTIYF
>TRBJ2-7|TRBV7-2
CASSFSSYEQYF
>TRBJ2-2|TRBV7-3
CASSLNPSQGNTGELFF
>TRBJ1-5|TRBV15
CATSTPGQGLDQPQHF
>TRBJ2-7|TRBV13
CASSSPGGEQYF
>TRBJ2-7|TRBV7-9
CASSLIQGTEQYF
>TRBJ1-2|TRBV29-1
CSVEDPPNRDGYGYTF
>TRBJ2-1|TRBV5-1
CASSPQINEQFF
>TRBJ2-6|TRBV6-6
CASRQSSGANVLTF
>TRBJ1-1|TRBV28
CASTLYKAGTEAFF
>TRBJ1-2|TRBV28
CASVKRGTPYYGYTF
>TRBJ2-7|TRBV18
CASSPGQGAYEQYF
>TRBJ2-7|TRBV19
CASSIGRDRSYEQYF
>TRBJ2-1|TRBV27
CASSFSGGAIDEQFF
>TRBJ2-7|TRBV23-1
CASLGMTGEQYF
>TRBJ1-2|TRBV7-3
CASSQTGTGMYDGYTF
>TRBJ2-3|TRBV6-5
CASSPGLATTDTQYF
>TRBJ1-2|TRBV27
CASRSSGGAPNYGYTF
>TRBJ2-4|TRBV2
CASSESEDLDIQYF
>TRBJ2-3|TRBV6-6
CASSAPGFDTDTQYF
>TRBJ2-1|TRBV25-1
CASSEGQSSYNEQFF
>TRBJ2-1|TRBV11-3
CASSQEGLRNEQFF
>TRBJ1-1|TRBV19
CASSWDSNTEAFF
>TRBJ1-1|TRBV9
CASSVGRDRAYTEAFF
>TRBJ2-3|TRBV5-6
CASSPGFGQVTDTQYF
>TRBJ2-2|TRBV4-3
CASSPSSLAGVNTGELFF
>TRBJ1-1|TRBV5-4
CASRPTGGSTEAFF
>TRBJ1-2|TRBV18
CASSVDRDHYGYTF
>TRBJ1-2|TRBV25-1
CASSDGEGTF
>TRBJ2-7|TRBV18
CASSHGQGYEQYF
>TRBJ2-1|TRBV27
CASSPGLLTDEQFF
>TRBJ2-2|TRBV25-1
CASRAGGNTNTGELFF
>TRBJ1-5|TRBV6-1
CASSAFTTGGGQPQHF
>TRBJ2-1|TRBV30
CARRLAGSHYNEQFF